A selection of T cell receptor beta chains follows, all from one sample in a study of blood T cell repertoires in COVID-19. TCRdb's copy holds only in-frame clones and misses some; the assay was immunoSEQ multiplex PCR. This table holds 400,000 to 450,000 clones, 88% found once. Material: peripheral blood. The origin of the receptors is a woman in her forties or fifties with COVID-19, enrolled during active disease. Both conserved end residues are part of each CDR3.

TRBV5-1	CASSLGDRVKGYTF
TRBV2	CASSRRLAGGLDNEQFF
TRBV6-5	CASSYSGTLNTGELFF
TRBV12-3/TRBV12-4	CASSRTGDGYTF
TRBV6-5	CASSYSGAPGNTIYF
TRBV2	CASRPEAGGTGELFF
TRBV27	CASSGGDDSPYEQYF
TRBV5-1	CASSLDTRVEKLFF
TRBV28	CASSLLGGTYNEQFF
TRBV15	CATSTTVSYEQYF
TRBV9	CASSPEGVLSEKLFF
TRBV3-1/TRBV3-2	CASSHQSQPQHF
TRBV19	CASSIGTPSASPLHF
TRBV10-3	CASAGVVNTEAFF
TRBV7-9	CASSSSGATEAFF
TRBV6-5	CASSNPHYEQYF
TRBV28	CASTAGSRMDGTEAFF
TRBV5-4	CASSFWGREDMGDTQYF
TRBV12-3/TRBV12-4	CASSYRGRGGAFF
TRBV19	CASSTRQGNYGYTF
TRBV27	CASSTDREVDGYTF
TRBV9	CASSVFGPQGNSPLHF
TRBV9	CASSIRVSRDEQFF
TRBV12-3/TRBV12-4	CASRLSSGDTQYF
TRBV2	CASAGPGIENEQYF
TRBV3-1/TRBV3-2	CASSQVTVTYEQYF
TRBV3-1/TRBV3-2	CASSQTRQGSYNEQFF
TRBV30	CAWSVMSGGTDTQYF
TRBV18	CASSLAVQETQYF
TRBV5-6	CASSLYRDEQYF
TRBV19	CASSIRGPDSPLHF
TRBV2	CASSERQGGGYTF
TRBV27	CASSPRRGEGGTQHF
TRBV5-6	CASSLAGAEDTQYF
TRBV12-5	CASGLVERGVRPSTGELFF
TRBV6-6	CASSYFGFPYEQYF
TRBV6-2/TRBV6-3	CASSYMTATDTQYF
TRBV11-2	CASLGGGLAGERQFF
TRBV9	CASTLLAGGDNEQFF
TRBV12-3/TRBV12-4	CASSWTGGEAFF
TRBV27	CASRTGAGWGVGGYTF
TRBV5-4	CASRIDSTRGYTF
TRBV30	CAWSVGGSSTDTQYF
TRBV12-3/TRBV12-4	CASSLQGNQPQHF
TRBV30	CAWGLGSTDTQYF
TRBV11-2	CASSLNPGTALNEQFF
TRBV12-5	CASGPRNETGESYEQYF
TRBV2	CASAGGRRGNQPQHF
TRBV11-3	CASSLGGRNQPQHF
TRBV3-1/TRBV3-2	CASSQENRWAEAFF